This T cell receptor beta chain was found in a study of blood T cells in healthy people across ages. Worth noting for this clonotype: Its antigen is as yet unknown.

General study findings and limits: The lack of PBMC sorting stopped any conclusive naive versus antigen-experienced comparison.

Germline CDR1 and CDR2: LGHDT and YNNKEL (reference sequence). V was shortened by 4 bases and J by 6 bases, with 13 bases between the two germline ends. This CDR3 contains 13 residues. Through a sample-barcoded 5' primer and a J-beta primer mix, a second PCR was run for 7 to 11 cycles. TCRdb recomputed calls from the 5' RACE reads with MiXCR, one row per CDR3 protein. The data contain nearly 1 million distinct CDR3 sequences, 51% of them singletons. Ranging in age from about 6 to 90, the donors were healthy Caucasian individuals from Russia. It was approximately 10 milliliters of peripheral blood that were drawn from each donor. Researchers report isolating at least 7 million PBMCs per sample.

This TCR came from an older woman in good health. The V gene is TRBV3-1, the J gene TRBJ2-7, with a weak D call TRBD1 (6 bases). Sequencing input: blood. Written as DNA, the CDR3 is TGTGCCAGCAGCCGGAAAGGGACACCCGAGCAGTACTTC. Translation gives CASSRKGTPEQYF.